The rows below give T cell receptor beta chains drawn from one sample of a study of blood T cell repertoires in COVID-19. Sequencing was performed with immunoSEQ multiplex PCR; in TCRdb, only in-frame clones are kept and a portion is missing. The sample holds tens of thousands of clones, roughly 84% seen once. What was sequenced was peripheral blood. These receptors were taken from a man between 65 and 79 years old with acute or convalescent COVID-19. CDR3s include the opening cysteine and the closing phenylalanine or tryptophan. A D gene is named only where the DNA matches it firmly. Clone size, where shown, is once, few, many, or a class for clones that have expanded.

clone_size: -
v_call: TRBV4-2
d_call: -
j_call: TRBJ2-1
cdr3_aa: CASSQPTRGGEQFF
cdr3_nt: TGTGCCAGCAGCCAGCCTACCAGAGGAGGTGAGCAGTTCTTC

clone_size: -
v_call: TRBV5-1
d_call: -
j_call: TRBJ2-7
cdr3_aa: CASSFTDEQYF
cdr3_nt: TGCGCCAGCAGCTTCACGGACGAGCAGTACTTC

clone_size: -
v_call: TRBV5-1
d_call: -
j_call: TRBJ2-1
cdr3_aa: CASSLLMGSGVDEQFF
cdr3_nt: TGCGCCAGCAGCTTGTTAATGGGCTCGGGGGTCGATGAGCAGTTCTTC

clone_size: -
v_call: TRBV10-3
d_call: TRBD2
j_call: TRBJ2-1
cdr3_aa: CAIRVDSGADEQFF
cdr3_nt: TGTGCCATCAGGGTCGATAGCGGGGCGGATGAGCAGTTCTTC

clone_size: -
v_call: TRBV25-1
d_call: -
j_call: TRBJ1-1
cdr3_aa: CASSEWGHMNTEAFF
cdr3_nt: TGTGCCAGCAGTGAATGGGGGCACATGAACACTGAAGCTTTCTTT

clone_size: -
v_call: TRBV7-3
d_call: TRBD1
j_call: TRBJ2-7
cdr3_aa: CASSLNGDRGYEQYF
cdr3_nt: TGTGCCAGCAGCTTAAATGGGGACAGGGGGTACGAGCAGTACTTC

clone_size: -
v_call: TRBV3-1/TRBV3-2
d_call: -
j_call: TRBJ1-6
cdr3_aa: CASSLWEDTSSYNSPLHF
cdr3_nt: TGTGCCAGCAGCCTGTGGGAGGACACAAGCTCCTATAATTCACCCCTCCACTTT

clone_size: -
v_call: TRBV4-3
d_call: -
j_call: TRBJ1-1
cdr3_aa: CASSRTLANTEAFF
cdr3_nt: TGCGCCAGCAGCCGCACACTAGCGAACACTGAAGCTTTCTTT

clone_size: -
v_call: TRBV7-2
d_call: TRBD1
j_call: TRBJ2-7
cdr3_aa: CASSSGTGLYYEQYF
cdr3_nt: TGTGCCAGCAGCTCAGGGACAGGGCTTTACTACGAGCAGTACTTC

clone_size: -
v_call: TRBV5-8
d_call: TRBD1
j_call: TRBJ1-2
cdr3_aa: CASSWTGYGGYTF
cdr3_nt: TGTGCCAGCAGCTGGACAGGGTATGGTGGCTACACCTTC

clone_size: -
v_call: TRBV29-1
d_call: -
j_call: TRBJ1-4
cdr3_aa: CSASGTAGEKLFF
cdr3_nt: TGCAGCGCCTCCGGAACAGCGGGAGAAAAACTGTTTTTT

clone_size: -
v_call: TRBV18
d_call: -
j_call: TRBJ2-1
cdr3_aa: CASSPGLATPLYNEQFF
cdr3_nt: TGTGCCAGCTCACCGGGACTGGCTACCCCGCTATACAATGAGCAGTTCTTC

clone_size: -
v_call: TRBV6-5
d_call: -
j_call: TRBJ1-4
cdr3_aa: CASHRVVSEKLFF
cdr3_nt: TGTGCCAGCCACCGGGTGGTTAGTGAAAAACTGTTTTTT

clone_size: few
v_call: TRBV5-1
d_call: TRBD1
j_call: TRBJ1-6
cdr3_aa: CASSLGWDRGKSPLHF
cdr3_nt: TGCGCCAGCAGCCTAGGCTGGGACAGGGGCAAGTCACCCCTCCACTTT

clone_size: -
v_call: TRBV11-2
d_call: TRBD1
j_call: TRBJ2-7
cdr3_aa: CASSLSLNRGSYEQYF
cdr3_nt: TGTGCCAGCAGCTTAAGTCTGAACAGGGGATCCTACGAGCAGTACTTC

clone_size: -
v_call: TRBV3-1/TRBV3-2
d_call: -
j_call: TRBJ2-5
cdr3_aa: CASSQDFQLAGETQYF
cdr3_nt: TGTGCCAGCAGCCAAGATTTCCAACTAGCCGGAGAGACCCAGTACTTC

clone_size: -
v_call: TRBV9
d_call: -
j_call: TRBJ2-5
cdr3_aa: CASSVVDSATQYF
cdr3_nt: TGTGCCAGCAGCGTAGTGGACAGCGCGACCCAGTACTTC

clone_size: -
v_call: TRBV5-6
d_call: TRBD1
j_call: TRBJ2-3
cdr3_aa: CASSLGRGSDTQYF
cdr3_nt: TGTGCCAGCAGCTTGGGCAGGGGGTCAGATACGCAGTATTTT

clone_size: -
v_call: TRBV19
d_call: -
j_call: TRBJ1-1
cdr3_aa: CASNLPAAKGGTEAFF
cdr3_nt: TGTGCCAGTAATCTCCCCGCAGCCAAAGGGGGCACTGAAGCTTTCTTT

clone_size: -
v_call: TRBV5-1
d_call: TRBD1
j_call: TRBJ2-1
cdr3_aa: CASSLSPDRVPHEQFF
cdr3_nt: TGCGCCAGCAGCTTGAGCCCCGACAGGGTCCCCCATGAGCAGTTCTTC

clone_size: once
v_call: TRBV7-9
d_call: -
j_call: TRBJ1-2
cdr3_aa: CASSLAGGYGYTF
cdr3_nt: TGTGCCAGCAGCTTAGCAGGGGGCTATGGCTACACCTTC

clone_size: -
v_call: TRBV7-9
d_call: -
j_call: TRBJ2-7
cdr3_aa: CASSIQGREQYF
cdr3_nt: TGTGCCAGCAGCATACAGGGTCGCGAGCAGTACTTC

clone_size: -
v_call: TRBV7-2
d_call: TRBD2
j_call: TRBJ2-2
cdr3_aa: CASSSSGSKDGELFF
cdr3_nt: TGTGCCAGCAGCTCTAGCGGGAGTAAGGACGGGGAGCTGTTTTTT

clone_size: -
v_call: TRBV4-1
d_call: -
j_call: TRBJ1-1
cdr3_aa: CASSQIRVDEAFF
cdr3_nt: TGCGCCAGCAGCCAAATCAGGGTCGATGAAGCTTTCTTT

clone_size: -
v_call: TRBV29-1
d_call: TRBD1
j_call: TRBJ2-7
cdr3_aa: CSVDNVGGPHEQYF
cdr3_nt: TGCAGCGTTGATAACGTAGGGGGCCCCCACGAGCAGTACTTC

clone_size: -
v_call: TRBV18
d_call: TRBD2
j_call: TRBJ2-1
cdr3_aa: CASTKMGTSGYNEQFF
cdr3_nt: TGTGCCAGCACTAAGATGGGGACTAGCGGCTACAATGAGCAGTTCTTC

clone_size: few
v_call: TRBV4-3
d_call: -
j_call: TRBJ2-3
cdr3_aa: CASSQDMSHRSTDTQYF
cdr3_nt: TGCGCCAGCAGCCAAGACATGTCGCACAGGAGCACAGATACGCAGTATTTT

clone_size: once
v_call: TRBV20-1
d_call: TRBD2
j_call: TRBJ2-1
cdr3_aa: CSASAGLAAYNEQFF
cdr3_nt: TGCAGTGCTAGTGCGGGACTAGCGGCTTACAATGAGCAGTTCTTC

clone_size: -
v_call: TRBV9
d_call: -
j_call: TRBJ1-2
cdr3_aa: CARRRGRGDYGYTF
cdr3_nt: TGTGCCCGCCGCCGGGGGCGGGGGGACTATGGCTACACCTTC

clone_size: -
v_call: TRBV28
d_call: -
j_call: TRBJ1-5
cdr3_aa: CAGGQPQHF
cdr3_nt: TGTGCCGGGGGGCAGCCCCAGCATTTT